This TCR beta chain was recorded in a study of blood T cells in healthy people across ages (dated by TCRdb to 2015 to 2017). For context, the study as a whole: In model experiments, template switching captured about one uniquely barcoded TCR beta cDNA molecule for every two T cells. Four age groups were formed from the donors: young (average approximately 17 years), middle-aged (more than 35), aged (approximately 60) and long-lived (more than 75). Using deep sequencing normalized with unique cDNA molecular identifiers, the study measured how TCR beta repertoire diversity changes with age. Two additional independent replicas of 1 million unique cDNA reads from the same blood draw were analyzed for two donors (one aged 18 to 30 and one aged 80 or older). To avoid experimental bias, donors of different ages were randomly spread across the sequencing lanes.

Donors were 40 or so systemically healthy Caucasian individuals from Russia aged roughly 6 to 100 years. Each donor gave ten milliliters of peripheral blood, collected into EDTA-treated Vacutainer tubes. PBMCs were isolated by Ficoll-Paque density-gradient centrifugation, with at least 7 million obtained per sample. Total RNA, at least 6 micrograms per sample, was extracted from PBMCs with Trizol reagent. For every donor, an aliquot of PBMCs went through flow cytometry to measure the percentages of naive CD45RAhigh/CD27high T cells. The germline V gene (reference sequence) gives CDR1 as DFQATT and CDR2 as SNEGSKA. From the cysteine through the phenylalanine, the CDR3 covers 15 amino acids. The entry retains the CDR3 DNA only, 45 bases that are in frame from base 1. V gives up 0 bases and J gives up 11 bases, and the segment between their germline ends measures 22 bases. To prepare the library, 5' RACE was applied. TCRdb lists the instrument as Illumina HiSeq 2500. A second about 7 to 11 cycle PCR used a sample-barcoded 5' primer and a J-beta primer mix. A template-switch 5' adaptor carrying 12 random nucleotides introduced a unique molecular identifier onto each TCR beta cDNA molecule. Each sample yielded at least 3 million CDR3-containing paired-end reads. All of the RNA was converted into first-strand cDNA using the Mint cDNA synthesis kit, with a TRBC-specific oligonucleotide serving as the primer. Following uracil-DNA glycosylase treatment, all cDNA underwent a first 18-cycle PCR with the universal primers M1SS and BC2_uni_R. The study's processing was this. Normalization of each sample was performed by random selection of 1 million high-quality reads, each carrying a distinct molecular identifier. Instead of being binned into consensus sequences, reads that shared molecular identifiers were thrown out. MiTCR, run with a Q25 quality threshold and the strictest error-elimination algorithm, handled CDR3 identification, clonotype clustering and error correction. A nonparametric unseen species model with Euler transformation was used to estimate a lower bound on total TCR beta diversity. The public reads were quality trimmed at Q25 with fastp and then assembled into clones with MiXCR by TCRdb, keeping productive beta chains. A single entry per CDR3 protein holds the most common genes and DNA from its merged rows. What appears here as the V and J calls and clone size reflects TCRdb's work, not the paper's. This sample has fewer than 2,000,000 distinct CDR3 sequences in its table, and approximately 32% of those were observed once. Of the sample, about 11% falls within the top ten clones.

With regard to this clonotype: What this receptor recognizes is not known. A much larger clone differs from this one at a single base, so this may be a read error.

Overall study results and their limits: The percentage of naive T cells measured by flow cytometry correlated strongly with observed TCR beta diversity. Estimates of total diversity based on one million sequenced T cells were considered lower bounds and underestimates. Because the CMV infection status of the donors was unknown, age-related changes in expanded clonotypes may potentially have been confounded. Observed TCR beta diversity per million T cells fell roughly linearly with age, and a significant reduction was already apparent by age about 38. Because profiling used bulk unsorted PBMCs, naive and antigen-experienced compartments could not be compared conclusively. Compared with the aged group, the long-lived group had more naive CD4+ T cells, fewer expanded clones and increased TCR diversity, a pattern suggesting age selection.

The chain couples TRBV20-1 to TRBJ2-5; the D gene cannot be named for sure. Sequenced sample: blood. The receptor was derived from a woman aged 25 to 39 in good health. The bases read TGCAGTGCTAGAGATAGGCTAACCTATTCCAATGAGCAGTACTTC. Translated, it reads CSARDRLTYSNEQYF.